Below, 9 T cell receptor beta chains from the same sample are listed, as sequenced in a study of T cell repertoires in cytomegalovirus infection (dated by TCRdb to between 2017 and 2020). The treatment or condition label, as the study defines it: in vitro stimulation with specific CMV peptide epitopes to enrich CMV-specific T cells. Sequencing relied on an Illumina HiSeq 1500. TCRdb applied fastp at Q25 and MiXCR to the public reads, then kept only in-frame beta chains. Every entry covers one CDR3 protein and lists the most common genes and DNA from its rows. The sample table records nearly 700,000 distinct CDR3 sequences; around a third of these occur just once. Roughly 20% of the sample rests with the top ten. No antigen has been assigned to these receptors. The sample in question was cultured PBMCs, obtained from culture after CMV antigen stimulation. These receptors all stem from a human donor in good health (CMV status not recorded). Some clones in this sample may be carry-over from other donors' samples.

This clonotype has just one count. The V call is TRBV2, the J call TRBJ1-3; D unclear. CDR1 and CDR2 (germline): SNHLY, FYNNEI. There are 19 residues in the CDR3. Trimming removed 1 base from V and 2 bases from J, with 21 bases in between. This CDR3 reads CASSEGAVTHIRAGNTIYF. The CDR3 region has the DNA TGTGCCAGCAGTGAAGGGGCTGTGACACACATCCGGGCTGGAAACACCATATATTTT.

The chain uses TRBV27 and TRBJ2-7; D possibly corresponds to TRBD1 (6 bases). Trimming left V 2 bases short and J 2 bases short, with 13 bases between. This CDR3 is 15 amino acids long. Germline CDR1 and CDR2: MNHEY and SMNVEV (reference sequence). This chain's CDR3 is CASSLTGFSAYEQYF. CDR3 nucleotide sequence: TGTGCCAGCAGTTTAACAGGGTTTTCAGCCTACGAGCAGTACTTC.

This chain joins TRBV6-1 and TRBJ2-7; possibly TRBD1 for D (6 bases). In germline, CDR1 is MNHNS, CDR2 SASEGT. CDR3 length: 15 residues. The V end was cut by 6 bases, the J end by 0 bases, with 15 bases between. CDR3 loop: CASRNPRQDSYEQYF. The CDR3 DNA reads TGTGCCAGCAGAAACCCACGACAGGACTCCTACGAGCAGTACTTC.

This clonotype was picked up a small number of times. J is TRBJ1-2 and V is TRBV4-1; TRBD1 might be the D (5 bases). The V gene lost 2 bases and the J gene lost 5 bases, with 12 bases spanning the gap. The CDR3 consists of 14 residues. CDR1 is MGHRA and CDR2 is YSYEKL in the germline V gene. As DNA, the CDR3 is TGCGCCAGCAGCCAACTAGGGGTGGGATATGGCTACACCTTC. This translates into CASSQLGVGYGYTF.

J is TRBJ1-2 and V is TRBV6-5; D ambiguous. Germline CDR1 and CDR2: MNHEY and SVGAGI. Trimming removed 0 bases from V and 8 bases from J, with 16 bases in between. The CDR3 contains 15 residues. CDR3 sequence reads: CASSYSGRRSWGYTF. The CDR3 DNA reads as TGTGCCAGCAGTTACTCGGGGAGAAGGAGCTGGGGCTACACCTTC.

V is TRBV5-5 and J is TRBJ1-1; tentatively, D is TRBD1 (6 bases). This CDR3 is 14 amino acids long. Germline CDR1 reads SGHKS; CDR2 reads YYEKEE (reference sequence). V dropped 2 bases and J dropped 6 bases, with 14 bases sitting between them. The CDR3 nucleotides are TGTGCCAGCAGCTTCGGACAGTTTCCCCCTGAAGCTTTCTTT. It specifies CASSFGQFPPEAFF.

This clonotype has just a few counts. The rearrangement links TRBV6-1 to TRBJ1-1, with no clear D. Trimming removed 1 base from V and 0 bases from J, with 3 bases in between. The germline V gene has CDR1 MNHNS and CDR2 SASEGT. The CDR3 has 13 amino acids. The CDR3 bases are TGTGCCAGCAGTGAAGTACTGAACACTGAAGCTTTCTTT. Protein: CASSEVLNTEAFF.

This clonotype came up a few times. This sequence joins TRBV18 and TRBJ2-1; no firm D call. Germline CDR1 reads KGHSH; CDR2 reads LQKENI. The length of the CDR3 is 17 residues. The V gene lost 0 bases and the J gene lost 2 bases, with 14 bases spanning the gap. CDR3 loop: CASSPPVKPVTYNEQFF. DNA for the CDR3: TGTGCCAGCTCACCACCGGTTAAACCGGTTACCTACAATGAGCAGTTCTTC.

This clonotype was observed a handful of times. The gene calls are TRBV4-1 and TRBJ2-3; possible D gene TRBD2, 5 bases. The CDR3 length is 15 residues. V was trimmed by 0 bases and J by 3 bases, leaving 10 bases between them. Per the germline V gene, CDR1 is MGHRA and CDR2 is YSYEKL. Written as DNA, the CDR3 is TGCGCCAGCAGCCAAGATGAGTCGGGAACAGATACGCAGTATTTT. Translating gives CASSQDESGTDTQYF.